The 24 T cell receptor beta chains given below trace back to one sample, sequenced in a study of blood T cell repertoires in COVID-19. Only in-frame clones appear in the TCRdb table, and some are missing; sequencing was by immunoSEQ multiplex PCR. The sample holds 210,000 or so clones, approximately 78% seen once. Input material: peripheral blood. All receptors come from a woman of 80 years or more with acute or convalescent COVID-19.

The V call is TRBV27, the J call TRBJ1-3, with TRBD1 as a possible D gene (5 bases). Between the trimmed V and J ends, which lost 5 bases and 4 bases, there was a span of 21 bases. CDR1 and CDR2 (germline): MNHEY, SMNVEV (reference sequence). The CDR3 consists of 17 residues. Here the CDR3 DNA reads TGTGCCAGCAGTCAAGACAGATCGGGCCCCTTGGGAAACACCATATATTTT. It codes for CASSQDRSGPLGNTIYF.

The V call is TRBV3-1 (or the pseudogene TRBV3-2), the J call TRBJ1-6, with D unresolved. V lost 2 bases and J 5 bases, leaving 10 bases between the germline ends. This CDR3 is built from 15 residues. Per the germline V gene, CDR1 is LGHDT and CDR2 is YNNKEL (reference sequence). In DNA, the CDR3 is TGTGCCAGCAGCCAACTGGGAGATGATAATTCACCCCTCCACTTT. This gives the protein CASSQLGDDNSPLHF.

The V call is TRBV7-2, the J call TRBJ1-2; a possible D gene is TRBD1 (5 bases). Germline V CDR1 and CDR2: SGHTA, FQGNSA. V lost 5 bases and J lost 9, with 19 bases in between. This CDR3 spans 14 amino acids. CDR3 nucleotide sequence: TGTGCCAGCAGCCCGCAGTGGCAGGGCACAAGCTACACCTTC. Its translation: CASSPQWQGTSYTF.

The chain couples TRBV7-2 to TRBJ1-4, with 10 bases fitting TRBD1. The ends lost 5 bases at V and 6 bases at J; junction bases unmatched: 6. Germline V gene data show CDR1 as SGHTA and CDR2 as FQGNSA. This CDR3 comprises 15 residues. As DNA, the CDR3 is TGTGCCAGCAGCCGCGACAGGGGGCGAGATGAAAAACTGTTTTTT. Residues: CASSRDRGRDEKLFF. Full variable domain (missing parts from reference TRBV7-2 and TRBJ1-4): GAGVSQSPSNKVTEKGKDVELRCDPISGHTALYWYRQSLGQGLEFLIYFQGNSAPDKSGLPSDRFSAERTGGSVSTLTIQRTQQEDSAVYLCASSRDRGRDEKLFFGSGTQLSVL.

This clone came up once. The rearrangement joins TRBV19 to TRBJ1-5, with D unclear. Germline V gene sequence: CDR1 LNHDA, CDR2 SQIVND (reference sequence). The CDR3 loop spans 16 amino acids. V was cut by 2 bases and J by 0 bases, with 11 bases left in between. CDR3 amino acids: CASSIFSEPSNQPQHF. CDR3 DNA sequence: TGTGCCAGTAGTATATTTTCGGAGCCTAGCAATCAGCCCCAGCATTTT.

The chain carries TRBV18 and TRBJ2-1, with D perhaps matching TRBD1 (5 bases). Germline V lookup: CDR1 KGHSH, CDR2 LQKENI. The V and J ends lost 3 bases and 8 bases respectively, with 11 bases between them. The CDR3 runs to 13 residues. The CDR3 is CASSPGRVDEQFF. CDR3 in DNA: TGTGCCAGCTCACCGGGCAGGGTGGATGAGCAGTTCTTC.

V is TRBV7-6 and J is TRBJ1-2; D is perhaps TRBD1 (5 bases). The CDR3 spans 15 residues. Germline V gene data show CDR1 as SGHVS and CDR2 as FNYEAQ. Trimming left V 6 bases short and J 1 base short, with 15 bases between. The CDR3 sequence: CASSQGGGHNYGYTF. CDR3 bases: TGTGCCAGCAGTCAGGGAGGCGGTCATAACTATGGCTACACCTTC. The variable domain in full, with the rest retrieved from reference TRBV7-6 and TRBJ1-2, is GAGVSQSPRYKVTKRGQDVALRCDPISGHVSLYWYRQALGQGPEFLTYFNYEAQQDKSGLPNDRFSAERPEGSISTLTIQRTEQRDSAMYRCASSQGGGHNYGYTFGSGTRLTVV.

This rearrangement joins TRBV20-1 to TRBJ1-4; the D gene is possibly TRBD1 (5 bases). V lost 6 bases and J lost 8, with 10 bases in between. Per germline, CDR1 DFQATT and CDR2 SNEGSKA (reference sequence). This CDR3 contains 11 residues. In DNA form, the CDR3 reads TGCAGTGCCCGGGGGGAAGAAAAACTGTTTTTT. Translated, it gives CSARGEEKLFF.

This clone was counted a few times. The V and J genes are TRBV28 and TRBJ2-7; D is undetermined. The CDR3 runs to 14 residues. V was clipped by 6 bases and J by 3 bases, with 15 bases between them. Germline V gene data show CDR1 as MDHEN and CDR2 as SYDVKM. This CDR3 reads CASSSRTFLYEQYF. The CDR3 DNA is TGTGCCAGCAGCTCACGTACATTCCTCTACGAGCAGTACTTC.

In DNA form, the CDR3 reads TGTGCCAGCAGCTTAGAAACTCGGACAGGGGGCCCAGAAGCTTTCTTT. Residues: CASSLETRTGGPEAFF. The chain combines TRBV11-2 with TRBJ1-1, with 11 bases lining up with TRBD1. CDR1 is SGHAT, CDR2 FQNNGV, per germline. V was clipped by 0 bases and J by 8 bases; unmatched bases: 8. The CDR3 spans 16 residues.

This clone showed up just a few times. The gene calls are TRBV7-4 and TRBJ1-1, with 8 positions matching TRBD1. In germline, CDR1 is SGHVT, CDR2 SQSDAQ. The CDR3 runs 18 residues. V shed 5 bases and J 1 base; nucleotides not matched to a gene: 15. CDR3 nucleotide sequence: TGTGCCAGCAGCCACCCACAGGGGGTATTAAGGGGGAACACTGAAGCTTTCTTT. Its protein product is CASSHPQGVLRGNTEAFF.

The chain links TRBV6-5 to TRBJ2-7; perhaps TRBD1 as D (5 bases). This CDR3 has 16 residues. Trimming left V 1 base short and J 3 bases short, with 16 bases between. Germline V gives CDR1 MNHEY, CDR2 SVGAGI. DNA of the CDR3: TGTGCCAGCAGTTACTTAGGATTTGGCAGGGACTACGAGCAGTACTTC. Translated: CASSYLGFGRDYEQYF.

The gene calls are TRBV7-3 and TRBJ2-1; 8 bases agree with TRBD2. Trimming at V came to 5 bases and at J to 0 bases, leaving 3 bases not matched to a gene. Germline V gene sequence: CDR1 SGHTA, CDR2 FQGTGA. The CDR3 covers 15 residues. CDR3 sequence reads: CASSSSGNSYNEQFF. For the CDR3, the DNA is TGTGCCAGCAGCAGTAGCGGGAACTCCTACAATGAGCAGTTCTTC. Looking up the rest from reference TRBV7-3 and TRBJ2-1 gives the full variable domain: GAGVSQTPSNKVTEKGKYVELRCDPISGHTALYWYRQSLGQGPEFLIYFQGTGAADDSGLPNDRFFAVRPEGSVSTLKIQRTERGDSAVYLCASSSSGNSYNEQFFGPGTRLTVL.

The rearrangement uses TRBV19 and TRBJ1-1; 9 bases are a match to TRBD1. V lost 6 bases and J lost 1; bases outside the gene matches: 9. The germline V gene encodes CDR1 LNHDA and CDR2 SQIVND (reference sequence). This CDR3 spans 16 amino acids. CDR3 amino acids: CASRGNRGHENTEAFF. The CDR3 DNA reads TGTGCCAGTAGGGGGAACAGGGGGCACGAGAACACTGAAGCTTTCTTT.

The rearrangement joins TRBV7-2 to TRBJ2-3; 10 bases fit TRBD2. CDR1 and CDR2 from the germline V gene are SGHTA and FQGNSA. The V gene end was trimmed by 5 bases and the J gene end by 1 base; junction bases not matched to a gene: 3. The CDR3 has 15 amino acids. CDR3 sequence reads: CASSPTSGGTDTQYF. Written as DNA, the CDR3 is TGTGCCAGCAGCCCCACTAGCGGGGGCACAGATACGCAGTATTTT.

CDR3 sequence: CASIPSTGGSNSPLHF. In DNA form, the CDR3 reads TGTGCCAGCATCCCATCGACAGGGGGCAGCAATTCACCCCTCCACTTT. J is TRBJ1-6 and V is TRBV28; 10 bases map to TRBD1. Germline values: CDR1 MDHEN, CDR2 SYDVKM. The CDR3 covers 16 residues. V lost 7 bases, J lost 7 bases, and 10 bases stayed unmatched.

This clone occurred once. This rearrangement joins TRBV6-2 or TRBV6-3 to TRBJ2-2; D ambiguous. The length of the CDR3 is 15 residues. Deletions cut 5 bases from V and 3 bases from J, with 13 bases between. Germline CDR1 and CDR2: MNHEY and SVGEGT. CDR3 in DNA: TGTGCCAGCAGTCGCCTCAGTCAGGACACCGGGGAGCTGTTTTTT. The encoded protein is CASSRLSQDTGELFF.

This clone was seen just once. The chain joins TRBV7-6 to TRBJ2-1, with a tentative D call TRBD1 (5 bases). Germline lookup yields CDR1 SGHVS and CDR2 FNYEAQ. This CDR3 region has 13 residues. V shed 4 bases and J shed 6 bases, with 10 bases lying between them. CDR3 DNA sequence: TGTGCCAGCAGCTCTAGGGGCAGCAATGAGCAGTTCTTC. It translates to CASSSRGSNEQFF.

This clone came up a few times. The chain carries TRBV7-2 and TRBJ2-7; D is undetermined. The germline V and J ends were trimmed by 1 base and 2 bases, with 9 bases remaining between them. The CDR3 extends over 14 amino acids. Germline V gives CDR1 SGHTA, CDR2 FQGNSA. The CDR3 reads CASSLGGPTYEQYF. CDR3 in DNA: TGTGCCAGCAGCTTAGGTGGCCCAACCTACGAGCAGTACTTC.

This chain joins TRBV7-9 and TRBJ1-1, with 7 bases fitting TRBD1. The V gene end was trimmed by 5 bases and the J gene end by 1 base; junction bases not matched to a gene: 7. CDR3 length equals 15 residues. The V gene's germline CDR1 is SEHNR and CDR2 FQNEAQ (reference sequence). This CDR3 reads CASSNSGGANTEAFF. The DNA for the CDR3 is TGTGCCAGCAGCAATTCAGGGGGTGCGAACACTGAAGCTTTCTTT. Full variable domain (remainder filled in from reference TRBV7-9 and TRBJ1-1): DTGVSQNPRHKITKRGQNVTFRCDPISEHNRLYWYRQTLGQGPEFLTYFQNEAQLEKSRLLSDRFSAERPKGSFSTLEIQRTEQGDSAMYLCASSNSGGANTEAFFGQGTRLTVV.

The J gene is TRBJ1-2, the V gene TRBV4-3; D is unresolved. Germline V CDR1 and CDR2: LGHNA, YSLEER. The CDR3 has 14 residues. The V end lost 3 bases, the J end lost 7 bases, and 15 bases lay between the germline ends. CDR3 loop: CASSQEAGLGGYTF. As DNA, the CDR3 is TGCGCCAGCAGCCAGGAGGCGGGGTTAGGTGGCTACACCTTC.

This chain links TRBV6-6 with TRBJ2-1, with 7 bases identical to TRBD1. V was clipped by 2 bases and J by 6 bases; unmatched bases: 7. Germline V CDR1 and CDR2: MNHNY, SVGAGI (reference sequence). This CDR3 is built from 15 residues. CDR3 bases: TGTGCCAGCAGTTACCCCGAAGCAGGGGGCAATGAGCAGTTCTTC. Translating gives CASSYPEAGGNEQFF.

This clone came up a few times. The chain joins TRBV5-1 to TRBJ1-1; maybe TRBD1 (6 bases). The CDR3 consists of 13 residues. Germline values: CDR1 SGHRS, CDR2 YFSETQ. V lost 0 bases, J lost 8 bases, and 11 bases lay in between. Here the CDR3 DNA reads TGCGCCAGCAGCTTGGCAGGGGCAGGCGAAGCTTTCTTT. This translates into CASSLAGAGEAFF.

The V gene is TRBV10-2, the J gene TRBJ2-2, with D perhaps TRBD1 (6 bases). CDR1 and CDR2 from the germline V gene are WSHSY and SAAADI. CDR3 length: 14 residues. V lost 0 bases and J lost 8, with 10 bases in between. The CDR3 sequence is CASSESGDRGELFF. In nucleotides, the CDR3 is TGCGCCAGCAGTGAGTCGGGCGACAGGGGGGAGCTGTTTTTT.